The clone carrying this T cell receptor beta chain was observed a handful of times. The sample is drawn from a study of blood T cells in healthy people across ages. The CDR3 runs to 15 residues. V was shortened by 0 bases and J by 0 bases, with 8 bases between the two germline ends. CDR1 is LGHDT and CDR2 is YNNKEL in the germline V gene (reference sequence). A second PCR of roughly 7 to 11 cycles used a sample-barcoded 5' primer and a J-beta primer mix. CDR3-containing paired-end reads numbering at least 2.5 million came from each sample. TCRdb itself ran the 5' RACE reads through MiXCR, one entry per CDR3 protein. This sample carries 750,000 or so distinct CDR3 sequences, roughly 25% of them seen once, and the ten largest clones take 9.4%. This same sample was also taken into another study, of T cells of mothers and their children. Turning to that study: Reads obtained per mother exceeded 10 million TCR beta CDR3 reads, with 2.5 million to 3.5 million obtained per child.

The V call is TRBV3-1, the J call TRBJ1-1, with no clear D. The sequence derives from a boy between 10 and 17 years old in good health. Input material: blood. The CDR3 bases are TGTGCCAGCAGCCAAGACCTCTTGGTGAACACTGAAGCTTTCTTT. Translation gives CASSQDLLVNTEAFF.